Listed below are T cell receptor beta chains from one sample, sequenced in a study of response to subunit inactivated influenza vaccine. TCRdb called the RT-PCR reads again in MiXCR, with one record for every CDR3 protein. The data show hundreds of thousands of distinct CDR3 sequences, with 12% seen just once and about 9.4% held by the top ten. The source was PBMCs from blood, collected on the day of vaccination. These receptors all stem from a man between 45 and 60 years old who received an inactivated influenza vaccine. The CDR3 runs from the conserved cysteine through the conserved F or W. D genes are given only for firm matches. Not every row has a clone size; where given, it reads once, few, many or a size class.

>TRBV12-3/TRBV12-4|NA|TRBJ2-5|NA
TGTGCCAGCAGTTTAGACGGGCGCCGAGAGACCCAGTACTTC
CASSLDGRRETQYF
>TRBV7-9|TRBD1|TRBJ2-3|NA
TGTGCCAGCAGACCGGGACAGTATTCTAGCACAGATACGCAGTATTTT
CASRPGQYSSTDTQYF
>TRBV6-1|TRBD2|TRBJ2-3|few
TGTGCCAGCAGGCGGGGGGCCCGCGCAGATACGCAGTATTTT
CASRRGARADTQYF
>TRBV29-1|TRBD2|TRBJ2-1|NA
TGCAGCGTTGAGCCCTTTAGCGGGGGGGGCAATGAGCAGTTCTTC
CSVEPFSGGGNEQFF
>TRBV7-2|NA|TRBJ2-7|few
TGTGCCAGCAGCTTGTGGGGATTCTCCTACGAGCAGTACTTC
CASSLWGFSYEQYF
>TRBV12-3/TRBV12-4|TRBD1|TRBJ2-5|few
TGTGCCAGCAGTTCCCAGGGACAGGGGGAAGAGACCCAGTACTTC
CASSSQGQGEETQYF
>TRBV12-3/TRBV12-4|NA|TRBJ1-5|NA
TGTGCCAGCAGTCGTTTAGGACAGCCCCAGCATTTT
CASSRLGQPQHF
>TRBV10-3|NA|TRBJ1-5|many
TGTGCCACCCGGGACCCTAGCAATCAGCCCCAGCATTTT
CATRDPSNQPQHF
>TRBV10-2|NA|TRBJ1-4|few
TGCGCCAGCAGTCTCGCGGGGGAAAAACTGTTTTTT
CASSLAGEKLFF
>TRBV20-1|NA|TRBJ2-3|few
TGCAGTGCTAGAGGCGGGGCCCACAGCACAGATACGCAGTATTTT
CSARGGAHSTDTQYF
>TRBV7-2|NA|TRBJ2-1|NA
TGTGCCAGCAGCTTAACGGGAGTCAGATGGGATGAGCAGTTCTTC
CASSLTGVRWDEQFF
>TRBV12-3/TRBV12-4|TRBD2|TRBJ2-7|few
TGTGCCAGCACCAGGACTAGCGGGACCAGCTTCTACGAGCAGTACTTC
CASTRTSGTSFYEQYF
>TRBV20-1|TRBD1|TRBJ1-1|NA
TGCAGTGCGGGACAGGACTTAAACACTGAAGCTTTCTTT
CSAGQDLNTEAFF
>TRBV20-1|TRBD1|TRBJ2-7|few
TGCAGTGCAACAGACAGGGGTCGTCCCTACGAGCAGTACTTC
CSATDRGRPYEQYF
>TRBV6-5|NA|TRBJ2-2|few
TGTGCCAGCAGTTACCGTGGCGGGGAGCTGTTTTTT
CASSYRGGELFF
>TRBV7-7|TRBD1|TRBJ2-1|NA
TGTGCCAGCAGCCCGGGACAGGGCCCTTGGGATGAGCAGTTCTTC
CASSPGQGPWDEQFF
>TRBV20-1|TRBD2|TRBJ2-1|NA
TGCAGTGCTCCCATCTCGGGGGGGCTTTACAATGAGCAGTTCTTC
CSAPISGGLYNEQFF
>TRBV19|NA|TRBJ1-2|few
TGTGCCAGTAGCCCAGGAAATAACTATGGCTACACCTTC
CASSPGNNYGYTF
>TRBV7-9|NA|TRBJ2-7|few
TGTGCCAGCAGCTTAGTAGCTTGGGGGGCGAACGAGCAGTACTTC
CASSLVAWGANEQYF
>TRBV27|NA|TRBJ1-4|NA
TGTGCCAGCAGTTTAAGGTTTGGGACATCTCCTATTGAAAAACTGTTTTTT
CASSLRFGTSPIEKLFF
>TRBV6-2/TRBV6-3|TRBD1|TRBJ2-1|NA
TGTGCCAGCAGTTACTCACCGGGACAGGGGAAGGATGAGCAGTTCTTC
CASSYSPGQGKDEQFF
>TRBV7-8|TRBD1|TRBJ1-2|few
TGTGCCAGCAGCTTGCGGACAGGCTCGCCCTATGGCTACACCTTC
CASSLRTGSPYGYTF